Following are 11 T cell receptor beta chains from one sample sequenced in a study of blood T cell repertoires in COVID-19. Method: immunoSEQ multiplex PCR; TCRdb's copy keeps in-frame clones and lacks some. The data contain fewer than 200,000 clones, 88% of them singletons. The sequencing input was PBMCs or T cells enriched from blood (not recorded which). These TCRs come from a woman between 18 and 29 years old who had recovered from COVID-19.

V and J are TRBV4-1 and TRBJ2-7; 9 bases line up with TRBD2. Germline V gene data show CDR1 as MGHRA and CDR2 as YSYEKL. V dropped 1 base and J dropped 3; count of bases not matched to a gene: 7. The CDR3 totals 16 residues. The CDR3 loop is CASSQGPGSGSYEQYF. CDR3 bases: TGCGCCAGCAGCCAAGGGCCAGGTAGCGGGAGCTACGAGCAGTACTTC.

The chain is built from TRBV19 and TRBJ2-2, with TRBD2 identical over 15 bases. The CDR3 consists of 19 residues. V lost 4 bases and J lost 1; bases outside the gene matches: 7. Per germline, CDR1 LNHDA and CDR2 SQIVND (reference sequence). The CDR3 here is CASSKAGLAGGRNTGELFF. The CDR3 DNA sequence: TGTGCCAGTAGTAAAGCAGGACTAGCGGGGGGGCGGAACACCGGGGAGCTGTTTTTT.

The rearrangement links TRBV30 to TRBJ2-7; the match to TRBD2 covers 8 bases. Germline-derived CDR1 and CDR2 are GTSNPN and SVGIG (reference sequence). The CDR3 totals 12 residues. Trimming removed 4 bases from V and 5 bases from J; junction bases left unmatched: 4. The CDR3 spells CAWTGGRNEQYF. The CDR3 nucleotides are TGTGCCTGGACGGGCGGGAGGAACGAGCAGTACTTC.

V gene TRBV29-1 combines with J gene TRBJ2-7, with D possibly being TRBD1 (6 bases). The CDR3 totals 11 residues. V was trimmed by 2 bases and J by 6 bases, leaving 8 bases between them. CDR1 and CDR2 from the germline V gene are SQVTM and ANQGSEA. CDR3 protein: CSVETGREQYF. CDR3 nucleotides: TGCAGCGTTGAAACAGGGCGCGAGCAGTACTTC.

The gene calls are TRBV11-2 and TRBJ2-2, with TRBD2 matching 7 bases. V was pared by 5 bases and J by 4 bases, with 10 bases of the junction left unmatched. Germline CDR1 is SGHAT and CDR2 is FQNNGV. This CDR3 region has 16 residues. The CDR3 sequence: CASSGPAGAVTGELFF. The CDR3 nucleotides read TGTGCCAGCAGCGGGCCTGCGGGAGCGGTCACCGGGGAGCTGTTTTTT.

The rearrangement links TRBV4-3 to TRBJ1-5; D ambiguous. Germline V gives CDR1 LGHNA, CDR2 YSLEER. Trimming stripped 1 base from V and 2 bases from J, with 6 bases between. CDR3 length: 14 amino acids. The CDR3 sequence: CASSQVVGNQPQHF. Written as DNA, the CDR3 is TGCGCCAGCAGCCAAGTAGTGGGCAATCAGCCCCAGCATTTT.

V usage is TRBV30 and J usage is TRBJ1-1; no reliable D call. CDR1 is GTSNPN, CDR2 SVGIG, per germline (reference sequence). The CDR3 totals 13 residues. Trimming took 7 bases from V and 4 from J, leaving 16 bases between them. The CDR3 nucleotides read TGTGCCTCGATTTCCCCGGGGAGCACTGAAGCTTTCTTT. It is translated as CASISPGSTEAFF.

J is TRBJ2-1 and V is TRBV24-1; tentative D call: TRBD1 (5 bases). Deletions cut 0 bases from V and 2 bases from J, with 7 bases between. Germline V lookup: CDR1 KGHDR, CDR2 SFDVKD. The CDR3 spans 15 residues. The CDR3 spells CATSDLQGTYNEQFF. The CDR3 DNA follows: TGTGCCACCAGTGATTTGCAGGGAACCTACAATGAGCAGTTCTTC.

The chain carries TRBV28 and TRBJ1-2, with unresolved D. The CDR3 length is 14 residues. The V gene's germline CDR1 is MDHEN and CDR2 SYDVKM. Trimming left V 3 bases short and J 7 bases short, with 15 bases between. In DNA, the CDR3 is TGTGCCAGCAGTTTCGAGGCACCGATCCGTGGCTACACCTTC. This encodes CASSFEAPIRGYTF.

The chain has TRBV6-5 and TRBJ1-2; D call uncertain. V was shortened by 2 bases and J by 1 base, with 8 bases between the two germline ends. Germline values: CDR1 MNHEY, CDR2 SVGAGI. This CDR3 has 14 amino acids. The CDR3 loop is CASSYLQFNYGYTF. The CDR3, as DNA: TGTGCCAGCAGTTACCTACAGTTTAACTATGGCTACACCTTC.

The chain employs TRBV15 and TRBJ2-7, with D unresolved. CDR3 length equals 14 residues. The V end was cut by 2 bases, the J end by 2 bases, with 10 bases between. Looked up from germline, CDR1 is LNHNV and CDR2 is YYDKDF (reference sequence). The CDR3 loop reads CATSRQLKAYEQYF. The CDR3 DNA reads as TGTGCCACCAGCAGACAACTAAAAGCCTACGAGCAGTACTTC. The full variable domain, completed using reference TRBV15 and TRBJ2-7, is DAMVIQNPRYQVTQFGKPVTLSCSQTLNHNVMYWYQQKSSQAPKLLFHYYDKDFNNEADTPDNFQSRRPNTSFCFLDIRSPGLGDTAMYLCATSRQLKAYEQYFGPGTRLTVT.